This T cell receptor (beta chain) originates from a study of molecular identifiers for immune sequencing clone quantification. This clonotype is medium-sized within its sample. Germline V gene data show CDR1 as MGHRA and CDR2 as YSYEKL. The germline V and J ends were trimmed by 1 base and 8 bases, with 8 bases remaining between them. The CDR3 sequence is 13 residues long. TCRdb reprocessed the PCR reads with MiXCR, giving one entry per CDR3 protein. The repertoire holds just under 20,000 distinct CDR3 sequences, with about a fifth as singletons. The sequence came from a human donor in good health. Some libraries in this study had Jurkat cell RNA spiked in. Material for sequencing was naive CD8+ T cells from blood, with Jurkat cell RNA spiked in. This sample's subset: FACS-sorted CD8+CD4-CCR7+CD45RA+ naive T cells. The chain employs TRBV4-1 and TRBJ1-4; D ambiguous. In DNA form, the CDR3 reads TGCGCCAGCAGCCAAGTCGGAGGGGAAAAACTGTTTTTT. Translated, it gives CASSQVGGEKLFF.